Listed here are 25 T cell receptor beta chains from one sample, sequenced in a study of CD8+CD57+ T cells in acquired aplastic anemia (dated by TCRdb to 2016 to 2019). Sequencing was performed on an Illumina HiSeq 2000. Profiling of TCR beta VDJ combinations and CDR3 sequences used genomic DNA as the template. TCRdb reprocessing: public reads trimmed at Q25 with fastp, clones called with MiXCR, in-frame beta chains kept. Rows with one shared CDR3 protein collapse into an entry with the most common genes and DNA. In this sample the table shows 100,000 to 150,000 distinct CDR3 sequences, roughly 40% of which occur a single time. Clones ranked in the top ten supply about 2.7% of the sample. Expansion of CD8+CD57+ cells had been shown by flow cytometry in the patients chosen for sequencing. The material sequenced was sorted CD4+, CD8+, or CD8+CD57+ T cells (not recorded which) from PBMCs. These receptors all come from a human donor with aplastic anemia.

This clonotype was observed many times. V usage is TRBV7-6 and J usage is TRBJ2-6; D is uncertain. Trimming took 1 base from V and 1 from J, leaving 2 bases between them. The CDR3 loop spans 14 amino acids. CDR1 is SGHVS, CDR2 FNYEAQ, per germline. The CDR3 sequence is CASSLESGANVLTF. As DNA, the CDR3 is TGTGCCAGCAGCTTAGAGTCTGGGGCCAACGTCCTGACTTTC.

This clonotype has at least ten counts. V usage is TRBV29-1 and J usage is TRBJ2-4; 9 nucleotides line up with TRBD1. The germline V gene has CDR1 SQVTM and CDR2 ANQGSEA. V lost 4 bases, J lost 8 bases, and 6 bases stayed unmatched. CDR3 length: 13 residues. In DNA form, the CDR3 reads TGCAGCGTTGCTCCGGACAGGGGAGACATTCAGTACTTC. Its translation: CSVAPDRGDIQYF.

V usage is TRBV6-4 and J usage is TRBJ1-2, with unresolved D. The CDR3 length is 14 residues. CDR1 is MRHNA, CDR2 SNTAGT, per germline. V lost 6 bases and J lost 8, with 19 bases in between. The DNA of the CDR3 is TGTGCCAGCAGGCCGCCGGGTCAATCGGTCGGCTACACCTTC. This gives the protein CASRPPGQSVGYTF.

This clonotype occurred many times. The rearrangement links TRBV28 to TRBJ1-6, with TRBD1 as a possible D gene (5 bases). Trimming cost V 5 bases and J 5 bases, with 13 bases left between them. CDR3 length: 15 residues. The germline CDR1 and CDR2 sequences are MDHEN and SYDVKM. The CDR3 is CASSLRQTNNSPLHF. The CDR3, as DNA: TGTGCCAGCAGTCTACGACAGACGAATAATTCACCCCTCCACTTT.

This chain links TRBV10-1 with TRBJ1-2; perhaps TRBD1 as D (6 bases). Trimming stripped 7 bases from V and 4 bases from J, with 13 bases between. The CDR3 is 13 residues long. From germline, CDR1 is WNHNN and CDR2 SYGVQD (reference sequence). The CDR3 here is CASTQDRPYGYTF. The CDR3, as DNA: TGCGCCAGCACCCAGGACAGACCCTATGGCTACACCTTC.

CDR3 residues: CASSQSGVRGEQYF. In DNA form, the CDR3 reads TGTGCCAGCAGCCAAAGCGGGGTACGGGGCGAGCAGTACTTC. This chain joins TRBV7-9 and TRBJ2-7, with TRBD2 identical over 7 bases. Unmatched junction bases numbered 10, after V lost 5 bases and J lost 6 bases. The CDR3 spans 14 residues. Germline assignment: CDR1 SEHNR and CDR2 FQNEAQ (reference sequence).

This clonotype showed up many times. The rearrangement joins TRBV7-9 to TRBJ1-1; D is unresolved. The CDR3 is made up of 13 amino acids. Germline V CDR1 and CDR2: SEHNR, FQNEAQ (reference sequence). Trimming shortened V by 1 base and J by 3 bases, and 6 bases separated the two germline ends. CDR3 residues: CASSLVRDTEAFF. The DNA for the CDR3 is TGTGCCAGCAGCTTAGTTCGCGACACTGAAGCTTTCTTT. The full variable domain, rest sourced from reference TRBV7-9 and TRBJ1-1, is DTGVSQNPRHKITKRGQNVTFRCDPISEHNRLYWYRQTLGQGPEFLTYFQNEAQLEKSRLLSDRFSAERPKGSFSTLEIQRTEQGDSAMYLCASSLVRDTEAFFGQGTRLTVV.

This clonotype was seen ten or more times. J is TRBJ2-6 and V is TRBV4-1; D ambiguous. The V gene's germline CDR1 is MGHRA and CDR2 YSYEKL. V was pared by 0 bases and J by 1 base, with 10 bases between. The CDR3 has 17 residues. The CDR3 DNA sequence: TGCGCCAGCAGCCAAGATTTACGGAGATCTGGGGCCAACGTCCTGACTTTC. Protein: CASSQDLRRSGANVLTF.

V gene TRBV29-1 combines with J gene TRBJ2-3; D is undetermined. Germline V gives CDR1 SQVTM, CDR2 ANQGSEA. Trimming removed 8 bases from V and 4 bases from J, with 13 bases in between. This CDR3 region has 12 residues. The CDR3 DNA sequence: TGCAGCAGCTACGGACCAGCAGATACGCAGTATTTT. The encoded protein is CSSYGPADTQYF.

Note on this clonotype: This sequence may be a read error, since a much larger clone differs from it by one base. The genes are TRBV7-9 and TRBJ2-1; 11 positions match TRBD2. The germline gives CDR1 SEHNR, CDR2 FQNEAQ (reference sequence). The CDR3 is made up of 16 amino acids. The CDR3 is CASRPSGGPLYNEKFF. Here the CDR3 DNA reads TGTGCCAGCAGACCTAGCGGGGGGCCTCTATACAATGAGAAGTTCTTC.

This chain connects TRBV29-1 to TRBJ2-3; TRBD1 aligns across 9 bases. The trim removed 4 bases at V and 5 bases at J, leaving 4 bases unmatched. The CDR3 length is 13 residues. Germline CDR1 SQVTM, CDR2 ANQGSEA. The CDR3 reads CSVAGTGLDTQYF. CDR3 nucleotide sequence: TGCAGCGTTGCCGGGACAGGGCTAGATACGCAGTATTTT.

This clonotype has at least ten counts. Written as DNA, the CDR3 is TGTGCCAGCAGCTTAGGTGCAAAGCCCGATAATCAGCCCCAGCATTTT. This codes for CASSLGAKPDNQPQHF. The V gene is TRBV7-8, the J gene TRBJ1-5; D not certain. V shed 1 base and J shed 4 bases, with 14 bases lying between them. CDR3 size: 16 residues. Germline loops: CDR1 SGHVS, CDR2 FQNEAQ. Drawing the rest from reference TRBV7-8 and TRBJ1-5, the complete variable domain is GAGVSQSPRYKVAKRGQDVALRCDPISGHVSLFWYQQALGQGPEFLTYFQNEAQLDKSGLPSDRFFAERPEGSVSTLKIQRTQQEDSAVYLCASSLGAKPDNQPQHFGDGTRLSIL.

This clonotype was recorded once. This chain joins TRBV24-1 and TRBJ2-6; D assignment may be TRBD1 or TRBD2 (6 bases each). CDR1 KGHDR and CDR2 SFDVKD come from the germline V gene. Trimming cost V 3 bases and J 4 bases, with 9 bases left between them. The CDR3 covers 15 residues. For the CDR3, the DNA is TGTGCCACCAGTGATGGGGGGCCCGGGGCCAACGTCCTGACTTTC. Its protein product is CATSDGGPGANVLTF.

This clonotype has a count of ten or more. This chain connects TRBV5-6 to TRBJ1-1; D uncertain. Germline assignment: CDR1 SGHDT and CDR2 YYEEEE. There are 17 residues in the CDR3. V lost 2 bases and J lost 1, with 18 bases in between. The CDR3 DNA follows: TGTGCCAGCAGCTTTGGCATGAGAGGCTTCGGGAACACTGAAGCTTTCTTT. Translating it yields CASSFGMRGFGNTEAFF.

In its sample, this clonotype was seen once. The rearrangement uses TRBV29-1 and TRBJ2-3; 9 bases line up with TRBD1. The CDR3 has 16 residues. J gave up 2 bases and V 1 base, and 7 bases lay outside the gene matches. CDR1 SQVTM and CDR2 ANQGSEA come from the germline V gene. The CDR3 reads CSVEGETGGPTDTQYF. In DNA, the CDR3 is TGCAGCGTTGAAGGGGAGACAGGGGGTCCCACAGATACGCAGTATTTT.

This clonotype was picked up many times. In DNA form, the CDR3 reads TGTGCCAGTAGATCCCAGGGGGGCTCCGATCAGCCCCAGCATTTT. The encoded protein is CASRSQGGSDQPQHF. The chain uses TRBV19 and TRBJ1-5; 7 bases fit TRBD1. Looked up from germline, CDR1 is LNHDA and CDR2 is SQIVND (reference sequence). V lost 6 bases to trimming and J lost 5 bases; unmatched junction nucleotides: 10. The CDR3 is 15 amino acids.

There are many counts of this clonotype. V and J are TRBV5-1 and TRBJ1-1, with D perhaps matching TRBD1 (5 bases). Trimming left V 0 bases short and J 6 bases short, with 12 bases between. The CDR3 runs to 14 residues. Germline-derived CDR1 and CDR2 are SGHRS and YFSETQ. CDR3 residues: CASSLAEGRAEAFF. The CDR3 region has the DNA TGCGCCAGCAGCTTGGCCGAGGGGAGGGCTGAAGCTTTCTTT.

The chain is built from TRBV19 and TRBJ2-7, with TRBD2 identical over 7 bases. V was pared by 3 bases and J by 2 bases, with 7 bases of the junction left unmatched. Germline V gives CDR1 LNHDA, CDR2 SQIVND (reference sequence). This CDR3 has 15 residues. CDR3 protein: CASSILGGGPYEQYF. For the CDR3, the DNA is TGTGCCAGTAGTATCTTGGGCGGGGGACCCTACGAGCAGTACTTC.

This clonotype has only a few counts. A much bigger clone sits one base away, suggesting this may be a read error. The chain has TRBV5-6 and TRBJ2-7, with D perhaps assigned TRBD1 or TRBD2 (5 bases each). The V end lost 4 bases, the J end lost 4 bases, and 9 bases lay between the germline ends. This CDR3 comprises 12 residues. The germline CDR1 and CDR2 sequences are SGHDT and YYEEEE. The CDR3 sequence is CASSPWGYEQYF. CDR3 sequence (DNA): TGTGCCAGCAGCCCATGGGGGTACGAGCAGTACTTC.

As for this clonotype: One end of the junction fails to match germline, which may point to a read error. The chain carries TRBV24-1 and TRBJ2-1; 10 positions match TRBD2. Germline V gene lookup returns CDR1 KGHDR and CDR2 SFDVKD. The CDR3 sequence is 19 residues long. The DNA for the CDR3 is TGTGTCACCAGTCCCCAAGCGGGAGGGCCGGTAGGCTCCTACAATGAGCAGTTCTTC. It codes for CVTSPQAGGPVGSYNEQFF.

V and J are TRBV7-3 and TRBJ2-1, with D perhaps TRBD2 (6 bases). The CDR3 contains 15 residues. Germline V gene data show CDR1 as SGHTA and CDR2 as FQGTGA. V lost 5 bases and J lost 0, with 11 bases in between. DNA of the CDR3: TGTGCCAGCAGCACAGACGGGAGCTCCTACAATGAGCAGTTCTTC. Translation: CASSTDGSSYNEQFF. Based on the CDR3 plus reference TRBV7-3 and TRBJ2-1, the full variable domain is GAGVSQTPSNKVTEKGKYVELRCDPISGHTALYWYRQSLGQGPEFLIYFQGTGAADDSGLPNDRFFAVRPEGSVSTLKIQRTERGDSAVYLCASSTDGSSYNEQFFGPGTRLTVL.

A remark on this clonotype: This could be a read error, since a much larger clone is one nucleotide away. The chain is built from TRBV20-1 and TRBJ2-2; D call uncertain. Trimming took off 1 base at V and 4 bases at J, with 10 bases between the two ends. CDR1 is DFQATT, CDR2 SNEGSKA, per germline (reference sequence). This CDR3 spans 14 amino acids. CDR3: CSARGLTTTGELFF. The CDR3 DNA follows: TGCAGTGCTAGAGGCCTCACAACCACCGGGGAGCTGTTTTTT.

In this sample, this clonotype turned up many times. As DNA, the CDR3 is TGTGCCAGCAGCTTTACCGGGACAGAAGGGGGTCAGCCCCAGCATTTT. This codes for CASSFTGTEGGQPQHF. The gene calls are TRBV7-8 and TRBJ1-5; 7 bases are a match to TRBD1. Germline CDR1 and CDR2: SGHVS and FQNEAQ. The CDR3 consists of 16 residues. V lost 3 bases and J lost 6; bases outside the gene matches: 11.

The J gene is TRBJ2-1, the V gene TRBV20-1; D is unresolved. Germline loops: CDR1 DFQATT, CDR2 SNEGSKA (reference sequence). The V and J ends lost 5 bases and 8 bases respectively, with 19 bases between them. The CDR3 extends over 14 amino acids. The CDR3 reads CSADSRFVWHEQFF. CDR3 DNA sequence: TGCAGTGCTGATTCTCGATTTGTGTGGCATGAGCAGTTCTTC.

This clonotype occurred a few times. The chain couples TRBV3-1 to TRBJ2-5, with TRBD1 identical over 10 bases. Per the germline V gene, CDR1 is LGHDT and CDR2 is YNNKEL (reference sequence). This CDR3 has 15 residues. V gave up 1 base and J gave up 9 bases; unmatched junction bases: 8. CDR3 in amino acids: CASSQAGTGVAAQYF. The CDR3 DNA reads as TGTGCCAGCAGCCAAGCCGGGACAGGGGTAGCGGCCCAGTACTTC.